Given below is one T cell receptor (beta chain) in context. The ends were cut back, 5 bases at V and 10 bases at J, with 12 bases in the middle. The CDR3 covers 13 residues. CDR1 and CDR2 from the germline V gene are SGHAT and FQNNGV. This sample stems from a study of blood T cell repertoires in COVID-19. Study information: Samples representing acute and convalescent COVID-19 were sourced from the United States, Italy and Spain. Sources were T cells, B-cell-depleted T cells, or PBMCs; the material itself was cDNA or gDNA.

Source study methods: Amplifying reference gene primers gave estimates of nucleated cell counts. Sequenced by immunoSEQ multiplex PCR; TCRdb stores in-frame clones only, minus some. D and trimming come from the DNA, and the V and J calls and clone size come from that table. Among approximately 98,000 clones listed, roughly 80% were seen once. The sequence derives from a woman of 80 years or more with acute or convalescent COVID-19. The sequenced material came from peripheral blood. This chain links TRBV11-2 with TRBJ1-6, with D perhaps matching TRBD1 (6 bases). The CDR3 bases are TGTGCCAGCAGCCTACAGGGTCGATCACCCCTCCACTTT. This codes for CASSLQGRSPLHF.